Listed below are T cell receptor beta chains from one sample, sequenced in a study of blood T cells in healthy people across ages. TCRdb reanalysed the 5' RACE reads using MiXCR and keeps one entry per CDR3 protein. The sample lists roughly 1.5 million distinct CDR3 sequences; 35% to 45% were seen once. Sequencing was carried out using blood. These receptors were taken from a woman in her late teens or twenties in good health. Each CDR3 is given with its conserved first and last residue. Fields, in order: D gene, clone size, V gene, J gene, CDR3 DNA, CDR3 protein. A D gene is named only where the DNA matches it firmly. Not all rows give a size; the values are once, few, many and, for expanded clones, a class.

>-|-|TRBV28|TRBJ2-7
TGTGCCAGCAGTAAACCGGGACAAAACTACGAGCAGTACTTC
CASSKPGQNYEQYF
>-|-|TRBV29-1|TRBJ2-7
TGCAGCGTTGAGCTTGAGACATGGCCCTCCTACGAGCAGTACTTC
CSVELETWPSYEQYF
>-|-|TRBV4-1|TRBJ2-7
TGCGCCAGCAGCCGGGAGGTGGTTTCCTGCGAGCAGTACTTC
CASSREVVSCEQYF
>-|few|TRBV5-1|TRBJ1-1
TGCGCCAGCAGCTTGGAGACGGGAGGATGGACTGAAGCTTTCTTT
CASSLETGGWTEAFF
>-|-|TRBV29-1|TRBJ1-1
TGCAGCGTTGGTCCAGGGCTTAGCACTGAAGCTTTCTTT
CSVGPGLSTEAFF
>-|few|TRBV7-9|TRBJ1-4
TGTGCCAGCAGCGGGGGACCCTTGTTGTTTTTT
CASSGGPLLFF
>-|-|TRBV7-2|TRBJ2-1
TGTGCCAGCAGCTTAGCAAGGACACGTAGGCCTTACAATGAGCAGTTCTTC
CASSLARTRRPYNEQFF
>-|-|TRBV6-6|TRBJ1-3
TGTGCCAGCAGTTATAGGGCTGGAAACACCATATATTTT
CASSYRAGNTIYF
>-|-|TRBV6-5|TRBJ2-5
TGTGCCAGCAGTTTTTCCCGGGCAAACAATGAGCAGTACTTC
CASSFSRANNEQYF
>-|once|TRBV12-3/TRBV12-4|TRBJ2-7
TGTGCCAGCACACTCAAGGTCCTCACTTCCTACGAGCAGTACTTC
CASTLKVLTSYEQYF
>-|few|TRBV7-8|TRBJ2-6
TGTGCCAGCAGCTTGATCGCGGTTGGGGCCAACGTCCTGACTTTC
CASSLIAVGANVLTF
>TRBD2|few|TRBV20-1|TRBJ2-1
TGCAGTGCAACTAGCGGGATTAGCTCCTACAATGAGCAGTTCTTC
CSATSGISSYNEQFF
>TRBD2|-|TRBV6-5|TRBJ2-7
TGTGCCAGCAGTTACCCGCCCGGTGGTGTAGCGGGAGATTTCTCCTACGAGCAGTACTTC
CASSYPPGGVAGDFSYEQYF
>-|-|TRBV6-1|TRBJ1-2
TGTGCCAGCAGTGATCCCCCCGATAACTATGGCTACACCTTC
CASSDPPDNYGYTF
>-|-|TRBV6-6|TRBJ2-7
TGTGCCAGCAGAACTGACGGGGCCGACTACGAGCAGTACTTC
CASRTDGADYEQYF
>TRBD2|few|TRBV9|TRBJ2-7
TGTGCCAGCAGCTCTACCGGGACTAGCGGGAGTTACGAGCAGTACTTC
CASSSTGTSGSYEQYF
>-|few|TRBV7-9|TRBJ2-7
TGTGCCAGCAGCTTAGAGGACAGATACGAGCAGTACTTC
CASSLEDRYEQYF
>-|-|TRBV29-1|TRBJ2-1
TGCAGCGTTGAACTAGCGACAAAGGATGAGCAGTTCTTC
CSVELATKDEQFF
>-|-|TRBV29-1|TRBJ2-5
TGCAGCGTTGAACAGGCTTCGGTAGAGACCCAGTACTTC
CSVEQASVETQYF
>TRBD1|-|TRBV6-6|TRBJ2-7
TGTGCCAGCAGAAACCAGGACAGGGGATCCCGCTACGAGCAGTACTTC
CASRNQDRGSRYEQYF
>-|-|TRBV15|TRBJ1-1
TGTGCCACCAGCAGAGATCGCGGCAGGACGGGCACTGAAGCTTTCTTT
CATSRDRGRTGTEAFF
>-|-|TRBV6-5|TRBJ2-5
TGTGCCAGCAGTTACGACGGAGGTGAGCAGTACTTC
CASSYDGGEQYF
>TRBD2|-|TRBV4-2|TRBJ2-3
TGTGCCAGCAGCCAAGATAGCGGGGGGGCAGATACGCAGTATTTT
CASSQDSGGADTQYF
>-|few|TRBV20-1|TRBJ1-4
TGCAGTGCTAGAGCCGACCATATTGACCTGGCTGCAACTAATGAAAAACTGTTTTTT
CSARADHIDLAATNEKLFF
>-|few|TRBV7-9|TRBJ2-7
TGTGCCAGCAGCACCCAGGGATGGGCCTACGAGCAGTACTTC
CASSTQGWAYEQYF
>-|few|TRBV20-1|TRBJ2-1
TGCAGTGCCGGAAGGACTCTAGTGGGCAATGAGCAGTTCTTC
CSAGRTLVGNEQFF
>TRBD1|-|TRBV10-3|TRBJ2-7
TGTGCCATCAGTGAGACCGACAGGGGGCTGTACGAGCAGTACTTC
CAISETDRGLYEQYF
>-|few|TRBV4-3|TRBJ2-7
TGCGCCAGCAGCCAAGATCCCTTGGACAATGAGCAGTACTTC
CASSQDPLDNEQYF
>TRBD2|-|TRBV4-1|TRBJ2-7
TGCGCCAGCAGCCAAGGGCTACTAGCGGGAGACCCCTACGAGCAGTACTTC
CASSQGLLAGDPYEQYF
>-|-|TRBV4-1|TRBJ1-1
TGCGCCAGCAGCCAAGATCGCGGCAGGGCCTCCGTGATGAACACTGAAGCTTTCTTT
CASSQDRGRASVMNTEAFF
>TRBD1|-|TRBV11-2|TRBJ2-1
TGTGCCAGCAGCTTAGAGTTCAGGGGGACCGGGCAGTTCTTC
CASSLEFRGTGQFF
>TRBD2|-|TRBV2|TRBJ2-1
TGTGCCATCTTAAGGTCGCGGGGGGTTTACAATGAGCAGTTCTTC
CAILRSRGVYNEQFF
>-|few|TRBV29-1|TRBJ2-1
TGCAGCGTTGTTTTTAGCTCCTACAATGAGCAGTTCTTC
CSVVFSSYNEQFF
>-|-|TRBV7-9|TRBJ2-1
TGTGCCAGCAGCTTAGCTGCCCGAGAGAAGAGTGAGCAGTTCTTC
CASSLAAREKSEQFF
>-|few|TRBV20-1|TRBJ2-7
TGCAGTGCTAGTCCCGCGGACTCCCCCTACGAGCAGTACTTC
CSASPADSPYEQYF
>-|many|TRBV27|TRBJ2-6
TGTGCCAGCAGTTTATCTGGTGCTAGCTCCTCCGGGGCCAACGTCCTGACTTTC
CASSLSGASSSGANVLTF
>-|once|TRBV6-1|TRBJ2-4
TGTGCCAGCACCTGGGGTTTGGGGGCCAAAAACATTCAGTACTTC
CASTWGLGAKNIQYF
>-|few|TRBV9|TRBJ2-1
TGTGCCAGCAGCGTAGAGGCGGTAGGCTTCTACAATGAGCAGTTCTTC
CASSVEAVGFYNEQFF
>-|-|TRBV12-3/TRBV12-4|TRBJ1-5
TGTGCCAGCAGCACAACAGGGAGAAATCAGCCCCAGCATTTT
CASSTTGRNQPQHF
>TRBD2|-|TRBV6-2/TRBV6-3|TRBJ2-1
TGTGCCAGCAGGGGGGGACTAGCGGGGACCTCCTACAATGAGCAGTTCTTC
CASRGGLAGTSYNEQFF
>-|-|TRBV27|TRBJ2-2
TGTGTCAGCAGAAGGACTGGGAACACCGGGGAGCTGTTTTTT
CVSRRTGNTGELFF
>TRBD2|-|TRBV11-2|TRBJ2-7
TGTGCCAGCACCGGGACTAGCGGGGGGGTCGACGAGCAGTACTTC
CASTGTSGGVDEQYF
>TRBD2|-|TRBV29-1|TRBJ2-1
TGCAGCGTTGAAGACAGGCTAGCGGGAGTGAATGAGCAGTTCTTC
CSVEDRLAGVNEQFF
>TRBD2|few|TRBV7-2|TRBJ2-7
TGTGCCAGCAGCTTAGATTTGGCTAGCGGGAGTTACGAGCAGTACTTC
CASSLDLASGSYEQYF
>TRBD1|few|TRBV20-1|TRBJ2-6
TGCAGTGCTAGGTGGACAGGGGGGTCTGGGGCCAACGTCCTGACTTTC
CSARWTGGSGANVLTF
>-|-|TRBV6-2/TRBV6-3|TRBJ1-1
TGTGCCAGCAGTTTTTTCGGGCTGTACACTGAAGCTTTCTTT
CASSFFGLYTEAFF
>TRBD2|-|TRBV6-5|TRBJ2-5
TGTGCCAGCAGTCCGGGACTAGCGGATAAAGAGACCCAGTACTTC
CASSPGLADKETQYF
>-|-|TRBV7-8|TRBJ2-7
TGTGCCAGCAGCTTAGGGACCGACAGGCCCGAGCAGTACTTC
CASSLGTDRPEQYF
>-|few|TRBV6-2/TRBV6-3|TRBJ1-2
TGTGCCAGCAGTTCAATGGGCTTCAGGGGCTACACCTTC
CASSSMGFRGYTF
>-|-|TRBV6-5|TRBJ2-7
TGTGCCAGCAGAACGACAGTGGGAGCCTACGAGCAGTACTTC
CASRTTVGAYEQYF
>TRBD2|-|TRBV6-2/TRBV6-3|TRBJ2-3
TGTGCCAGCAGGGACACCAGCGGGGGGGCAGCAGATACGCAGTATTTT
CASRDTSGGAADTQYF
>TRBD1|few|TRBV3-1|TRBJ2-1
TGTGCCAGCAGCCAAAAGGGGGCTGAGCAGTTCTTC
CASSQKGAEQFF
>-|-|TRBV4-3|TRBJ2-1
TGCGCCAGCAGCCAAGATAACGGGGGCGCGGATGAGCAGTTCTTC
CASSQDNGGADEQFF
>TRBD2|-|TRBV5-1|TRBJ2-1
TGCGCCAGCAGCTTGGTTATAGCGGGGGCCTACAATGAGCAGTTCTTC
CASSLVIAGAYNEQFF
>TRBD1|many|TRBV15|TRBJ2-7
TGTGCCACCAGCCGAACCCGGGACAGATTCTACGAGCAGTACTTC
CATSRTRDRFYEQYF
>-|-|TRBV4-2|TRBJ1-2
TGTGCCAGCAGCCAAGGCCGGTACTATGGCTACACCTTC
CASSQGRYYGYTF